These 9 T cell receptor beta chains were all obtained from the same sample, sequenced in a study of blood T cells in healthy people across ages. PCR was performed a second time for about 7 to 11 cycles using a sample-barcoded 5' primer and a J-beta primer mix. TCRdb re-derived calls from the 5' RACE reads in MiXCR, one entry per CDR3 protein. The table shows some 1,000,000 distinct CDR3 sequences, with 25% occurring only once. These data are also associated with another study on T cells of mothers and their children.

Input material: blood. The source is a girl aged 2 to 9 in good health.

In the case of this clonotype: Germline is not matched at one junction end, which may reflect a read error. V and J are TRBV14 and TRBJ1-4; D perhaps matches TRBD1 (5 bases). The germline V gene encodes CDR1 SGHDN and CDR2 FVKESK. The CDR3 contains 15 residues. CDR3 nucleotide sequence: TGTGCCAGCAGCCAAGCCGGGACCTTAAATGAAAAACTGCTTTTT. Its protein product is CASSQAGTLNEKLLF.

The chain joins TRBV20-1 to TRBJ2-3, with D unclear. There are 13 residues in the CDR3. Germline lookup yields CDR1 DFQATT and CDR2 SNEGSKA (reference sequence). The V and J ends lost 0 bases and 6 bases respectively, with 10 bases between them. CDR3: CSARDPVVDTQYF. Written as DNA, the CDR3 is TGCAGTGCTAGAGACCCAGTAGTGGATACGCAGTATTTT.

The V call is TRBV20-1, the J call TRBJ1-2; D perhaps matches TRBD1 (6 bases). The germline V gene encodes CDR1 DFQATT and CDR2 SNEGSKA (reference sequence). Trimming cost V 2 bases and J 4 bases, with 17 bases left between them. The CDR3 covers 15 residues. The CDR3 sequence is CSARLHQGYSYGYTF. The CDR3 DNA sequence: TGCAGTGCTAGACTTCACCAGGGGTATTCCTATGGCTACACCTTC.

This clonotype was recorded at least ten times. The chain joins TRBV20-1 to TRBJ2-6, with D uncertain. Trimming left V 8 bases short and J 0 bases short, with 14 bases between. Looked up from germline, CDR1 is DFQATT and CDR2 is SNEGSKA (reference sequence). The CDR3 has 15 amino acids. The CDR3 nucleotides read TGCAGTACTTCCGTGCGGCGCTCTGGGGCCAACGTCCTGACTTTC. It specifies CSTSVRRSGANVLTF.

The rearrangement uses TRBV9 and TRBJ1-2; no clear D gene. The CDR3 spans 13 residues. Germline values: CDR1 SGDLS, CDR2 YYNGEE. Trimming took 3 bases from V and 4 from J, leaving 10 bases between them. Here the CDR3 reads CASSAAGSYGYTF. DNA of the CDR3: TGTGCCAGCAGCGCCGCGGGATCCTATGGCTACACCTTC.

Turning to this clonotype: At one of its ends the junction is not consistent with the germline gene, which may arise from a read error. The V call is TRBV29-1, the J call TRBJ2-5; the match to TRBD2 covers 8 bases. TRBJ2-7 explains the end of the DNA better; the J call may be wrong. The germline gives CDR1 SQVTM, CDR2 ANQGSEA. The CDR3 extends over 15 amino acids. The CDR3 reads CSVSTLAGYSHEQYF. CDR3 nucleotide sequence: TGCAGCGTTTCCACCTTAGCGGGATACTCCCACGAGCAGTACTTC.

The DNA of the CDR3 is TGTGCCAGCAGCTTAGGTTTAACGGGGGCGAATGAAAAACTGTTTTTT. It codes for CASSLGLTGANEKLFF. The chain uses TRBV7-2 and TRBJ1-4; possible D gene TRBD1, 6 bases. Germline CDR1 reads SGHTA; CDR2 reads FQGNSA. CDR3 length equals 16 residues. V was pared by 1 base and J by 5 bases, with 14 bases between.

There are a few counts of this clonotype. Here the CDR3 reads CASSLTAFGEAKNIQYF. The CDR3 DNA follows: TGCGCCAGCAGCTTGACCGCGTTCGGGGAGGCCAAAAACATTCAGTACTTC. The chain couples TRBV5-1 to TRBJ2-4; TRBD2 might be the D (5 bases). The germline V and J ends were trimmed by 1 base and 1 base, with 15 bases remaining between them. This CDR3 has 17 residues. Germline V gene sequence: CDR1 SGHRS, CDR2 YFSETQ.

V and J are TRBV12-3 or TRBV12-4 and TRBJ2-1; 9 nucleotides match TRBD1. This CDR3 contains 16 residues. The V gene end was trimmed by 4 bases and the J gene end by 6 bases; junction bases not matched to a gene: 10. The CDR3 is CASSWGTGTVLNEQFF. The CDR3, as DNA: TGTGCCAGCAGTTGGGGGACAGGGACGGTGCTCAATGAGCAGTTCTTC.